The 23 T cell receptor beta chains given below trace back to one sample, sequenced in a study of shared clonotypes between healthy human individuals (dated by TCRdb to the early 2020s). The library was built by means of the immunoSEQ multiplex PCR assay. Not all clones reach the TCRdb copy of this immuneACCESS table, which keeps in-frame sequences only. Checked studies attribute under half of the gap to unresolved V genes and leave the rest unexplained. For this sample the table gives some 300,000 clones, of which roughly 70% were detected only once. The ten largest clones add up to about 10% of the sample. What was sequenced was memory CD4+ T cells sorted from blood. The cell subset or site label for this specimen denotes: CD45RA-negative fraction. These receptors were obtained from a man younger than 45 in good health.

The V gene is TRBV7-3, the J gene TRBJ2-3; 8 bases fit TRBD1. V was pared by 5 bases and J by 0 bases, with 4 bases of the junction left unmatched. Germline V gives CDR1 SGHTA, CDR2 FQGTGA. The CDR3 is 15 amino acids. The CDR3 nucleotides read TGTGCCAGCAGCCGGGACAGGACTAGCACAGATACGCAGTATTTT. This translates into CASSRDRTSTDTQYF.

This clone was found once. The V call is TRBV2, the J call TRBJ1-5; D is unresolved. Germline V gives CDR1 SNHLY, CDR2 FYNNEI. Trimming cost V 0 bases and J 2 bases, with 11 bases left between them. CDR3 length: 16 amino acids. The CDR3: CASSEALLVGNQPQHF. Written as DNA, the CDR3 is TGTGCCAGCAGTGAAGCGCTATTAGTAGGCAATCAGCCCCAGCATTTT.

The chain couples TRBV5-1 to TRBJ1-5, with 7 bases fitting TRBD1. CDR3 size: 16 residues. Germline V gene sequence: CDR1 SGHRS, CDR2 YFSETQ. V gave up 0 bases and J gave up 2 bases; unmatched junction bases: 5. CDR3 nucleotide sequence: TGCGCCAGCAGCTTGGAACCAGGGGGAGGCAATCAGCCCCAGCATTTT. Protein: CASSLEPGGGNQPQHF.

The V and J genes are TRBV30 and TRBJ2-5, with 8 bases lining up with TRBD2. The CDR3 sequence is 14 residues long. CDR1 is GTSNPN and CDR2 is SVGIG in the germline V gene (reference sequence). J was trimmed by 5 bases and V by 0 bases; bases with no gene match: 5. The CDR3 loop reads CAWSVSGGSETQYF. CDR3 DNA sequence: TGTGCCTGGAGTGTATCGGGAGGGTCGGAGACCCAGTACTTC.

Only a few counts were recorded for this clone. This chain links TRBV11-2 with TRBJ2-2; 11 nucleotides agree with TRBD2. The CDR3 is made up of 16 amino acids. The V and J ends lost 5 bases and 5 bases, in that order; junction bases with no gene match: 7. Germline V gives CDR1 SGHAT, CDR2 FQNNGV. The CDR3 coding sequence is TGTGCCAGCAGCCCCGACGGACTAGCGGGTACCGGGGAGCTGTTTTTT. This encodes CASSPDGLAGTGELFF.

In the case of this clone: In the same sample, other DNA sequences code for this CDR3. The chain uses TRBV9 and TRBJ2-3; 7 bases are shared with TRBD2. The J segment lost 2 bases and the V segment lost 2 bases, leaving 5 bases of the junction unmatched. The CDR3 is 15 residues long. The germline V gene has CDR1 SGDLS and CDR2 YYNGEE. The CDR3 is CASSVGGGPTDTQYF. The CDR3 DNA reads as TGTGCCAGCAGCGTCGGGGGAGGGCCCACAGATACGCAGTATTTT.

As concerns this clone: Other DNA sequences in this sample translate to the same CDR3. The chain joins TRBV5-1 to TRBJ2-1; tentatively, D is TRBD2 (5 bases). Germline CDR1 and CDR2: SGHRS and YFSETQ. This CDR3 has 15 amino acids. Trimming removed 3 bases at V and 0 bases at J, with 10 bases between. The CDR3 reads CASSSGGSSYNEQFF. CDR3 sequence (DNA): TGCGCCAGCAGCTCAGGAGGAAGCTCCTACAATGAGCAGTTCTTC.

V gene TRBV29-1 combines with J gene TRBJ1-1; tentatively, D is TRBD1 (6 bases). V dropped 7 bases and J dropped 3 bases, with 15 bases sitting between them. The CDR3 has 13 residues. Germline V gene data show CDR1 as SQVTM and CDR2 as ANQGSEA. The CDR3 region is CSGEEQGYTEAFF. DNA for the CDR3: TGCAGCGGGGAGGAACAGGGATACACTGAAGCTTTCTTT.

The chain combines TRBV27 with TRBJ1-5; D possibly corresponds to TRBD1 (5 bases). Germline V gene data show CDR1 as MNHEY and CDR2 as SMNVEV (reference sequence). Trimming took 2 bases from V and 2 from J, leaving 22 bases between them. The CDR3 extends over 19 amino acids. The CDR3 region is CASSLGRGQAGMGNQPQHF. The CDR3 DNA follows: TGTGCCAGCAGTTTAGGGAGGGGTCAAGCAGGGATGGGCAATCAGCCCCAGCATTTT.

J is TRBJ2-7 and V is TRBV14; 9 bases agree with TRBD2. This CDR3 has 19 amino acids. Trimming at V came to 5 bases and at J to 0 bases, leaving 17 bases not matched to a gene. CDR1 is SGHDN, CDR2 FVKESK, per germline. The CDR3 sequence is CASSYYPARLAEFSYEQYF. In DNA, the CDR3 is TGTGCCAGCAGCTATTATCCGGCTCGACTAGCGGAGTTCTCCTACGAGCAGTACTTC.

The V and J genes are TRBV30 and TRBJ2-1, with 15 bases lining up with TRBD2. Germline CDR1 reads GTSNPN; CDR2 reads SVGIG (reference sequence). Trimming cost V 8 bases and J 10 bases; bases outside gene matches: 9. This CDR3 contains 14 residues. The CDR3 spells CAGRRTSGRGEQFF. The CDR3 DNA sequence: TGTGCCGGAAGAAGGACTAGCGGGAGGGGAGAGCAGTTCTTC.

The V gene is TRBV4-3, the J gene TRBJ2-7; 7 bases are a match to TRBD2. The germline CDR1 and CDR2 sequences are LGHNA and YSLEER. The CDR3 covers 17 residues. V trimming: 4 bases; J trimming: 5 bases; junction bases outside the gene matches: 17. In nucleotides, the CDR3 is TGCGCCAGCAGCCGAGCCTTTGGGCTAGCGGTTAAAGACGAGCAGTACTTC. Translation gives CASSRAFGLAVKDEQYF.

The rearrangement uses TRBV19 and TRBJ2-6; 12 positions agree with TRBD1. Trimming took 4 bases from V and 3 from J; bases not matched to a gene: 13. Germline V gene data show CDR1 as LNHDA and CDR2 as SQIVND (reference sequence). This CDR3 is 20 amino acids long. The CDR3 here is CASSTHQGRDRGRGANVLTF. The CDR3 nucleotides read TGTGCCAGTAGTACCCATCAGGGACGGGACAGGGGGCGTGGGGCCAACGTCCTGACTTTC.

V usage is TRBV4-1 and J usage is TRBJ2-3; no definite D call. This CDR3 is 14 amino acids long. In germline, CDR1 is MGHRA, CDR2 YSYEKL. V shed 5 bases and J shed 0 bases, with 9 bases lying between them. CDR3 DNA sequence: TGCGCCAGCAGCTCGTATACTAGCACAGATACGCAGTATTTT. Encoded protein: CASSSYTSTDTQYF.

The rearrangement links TRBV6-1 to TRBJ2-7; 10 bases map to TRBD1. Germline V CDR1 and CDR2: MNHNS, SASEGT. The CDR3 spans 14 residues. Trimming at V came to 5 bases and at J to 4 bases, leaving 5 bases not matched to a gene. As DNA, the CDR3 is TGTGCCAGCAGTAAAGGGGACAGGGGATACGAGCAGTACTTC. Translated, it gives CASSKGDRGYEQYF.

This chain connects TRBV6-5 to TRBJ1-5; a weak D match, TRBD1 (6 bases). The CDR3 runs to 13 residues. V gave up 5 bases and J gave up 7 bases, with 12 bases separating them. In germline, CDR1 is MNHEY, CDR2 SVGAGI. For the CDR3, the DNA is TGTGCCAGCAGTGTCCAGGGGACGCAGCCCCAGCATTTT. Translating gives CASSVQGTQPQHF.

The chain employs TRBV2 and TRBJ2-3, with a tentative D call TRBD1 (6 bases). This CDR3 is built from 14 residues. V was pared by 5 bases and J by 4 bases, with 13 bases between. CDR1 and CDR2 from the germline V gene are SNHLY and FYNNEI. The CDR3 region is CASSKIPGADTQYF. The CDR3 bases are TGTGCCAGCAGTAAGATCCCAGGGGCAGATACGCAGTATTTT.

This clone was picked up many times. The chain recombines TRBV5-1 with TRBJ2-1, with 11 bases fitting TRBD2. Losses at the gene ends were 4 bases for V and 5 bases for J; bases not matched to a gene: 8. CDR1 is SGHRS, CDR2 YFSETQ, per germline. The CDR3 runs to 16 residues. CDR3 in DNA: TGCGCCAGCAGCGTGACCGGGACTAGCGGACACAATGAGCAGTTCTTC. It yields the protein CASSVTGTSGHNEQFF.

The chain uses TRBV6-6 and TRBJ2-1; a possible D gene is TRBD2 (6 bases). Trimming shortened V by 2 bases and J by 5 bases, and 13 bases separated the two germline ends. The CDR3 runs to 15 residues. Germline V lookup: CDR1 MNHNY, CDR2 SVGAGI (reference sequence). The CDR3 loop is CASSYPRDFNNEQFF. The CDR3 DNA reads as TGTGCCAGCAGTTACCCGCGGGATTTTAACAATGAGCAGTTCTTC.

This clone was detected many times. This rearrangement joins TRBV2 to TRBJ1-6, with D perhaps TRBD1 (6 bases). This CDR3 region has 16 residues. Per the germline V gene, CDR1 is SNHLY and CDR2 is FYNNEI. Trimming removed 8 bases at V and 5 bases at J, with 19 bases between. In DNA, the CDR3 is TGTGCCAGCCGACAGGCTCCGTTTCGGGATAATTCACCCCTCCACTTT. Protein: CASRQAPFRDNSPLHF. Combining the CDR3 with reference TRBV2 and TRBJ1-6 gives the whole variable domain EPEVTQTPSHQVTQMGQEVILRCVPISNHLYFYWYRQILGQKVEFLVSFYNNEISEKSEIFDDQFSVERPDGSNFTLKIRSTKLEDSAMYFCASRQAPFRDNSPLHFGNGTRLTVT.

The chain couples TRBV7-9 to TRBJ2-5; weak D call: TRBD1 (5 bases). Germline loops: CDR1 SEHNR, CDR2 FQNEAQ (reference sequence). CDR3 length equals 12 residues. The V and J ends lost 8 bases and 3 bases respectively, with 10 bases between them. The CDR3 sequence is CASGETEETQYF. CDR3 sequence (DNA): TGTGCCAGCGGAGAGACAGAAGAGACCCAGTACTTC.

V is TRBV5-1 and J is TRBJ1-2, with no clear D. V lost 0 bases and J lost 4, with 7 bases in between. Germline CDR1 reads SGHRS; CDR2 reads YFSETQ. The CDR3 is 13 amino acids. The CDR3: CASSLVSGYGYTF. In nucleotides, the CDR3 is TGCGCCAGCAGCTTGGTCTCAGGCTATGGCTACACCTTC.

This clone showed up just once. This chain uses TRBV7-2 with TRBJ2-2; the match to TRBD2 covers 8 bases. J lost 7 bases, V lost 9 bases, and 7 bases had no gene match. Germline CDR1 and CDR2: SGHTA and FQGNSA. This CDR3 has 13 amino acids. The CDR3 nucleotides are TGTGCCAGTGCGGTTGCGGGGGGCGGGGAGCTGTTTTTT. Translated: CASAVAGGGELFF.